The sequence of this T cell receptor (beta chain) was determined in a study of T cell clones after liver transplantation. Per the germline V gene, CDR1 is MDHEN and CDR2 is SYDVKM. The V segment lost 6 bases and the J segment 6 bases; nucleotides outside the gene matches: 13. The CDR3 has 15 amino acids. Assay used: immunoSEQ multiplex PCR; TCRdb lists only in-frame clones, some missing. The data contain fewer than 25,000 clones, approximately 93% of them singletons. The source is a human patient who received a liver transplant. T cells may partly derive from the graft donor. The V call is TRBV28, the J call TRBJ1-2; 7 bases fit TRBD1. The sample in question was CD8+ T cells from blood, obtained approximately 27 months after liver transplant. The CDR3 DNA reads as TGTGCCAGCAGAACCCGGCAGGGGGTTTTGGATGGCTACACCTTC. Its protein product is CASRTRQGVLDGYTF.